Below are 27 T cell receptor beta chains sequenced from a single sample in a study of OX40 agonist ivuxolimab in advanced cancers. Library method: the immunoSEQ multiplex PCR assay. Sourced from immuneACCESS, this table was stored by TCRdb with only in-frame sequences that have V and J called. A share of the clones is absent; for the studies checked, an unresolved V gene accounts for under half, and the remainder has no known explanation. The sample records roughly 57,000 clones, less than 85% of which are singletons. Around 13% of the sample comes from the top ten. The sample was CD4+ or CD8+ T cells sorted from blood, taken in a trial of the OX40 agonist ivuxolimab. These receptors all come from an adult with an advanced solid tumor such as melanoma, head and neck, liver or kidney cancer.

The chain combines TRBV5-1 with TRBJ2-1, with a possible D match to TRBD1 (6 bases). Germline V gives CDR1 SGHRS, CDR2 YFSETQ. This CDR3 has 14 residues. With 0 bases removed from V and 10 bases from J, the gap between germline ends came to 14 bases. In DNA, the CDR3 is TGCGCCAGCAGCTTGGGGGCAGGGGTGGAGGAGCAGTTCTTC. Amino acids: CASSLGAGVEEQFF. The entire variable domain, with the rest obtained from reference TRBV5-1 and TRBJ2-1, is as follows: KAGVTQTPRYLIKTRGQQVTLSCSPISGHRSVSWYQQTPGQGLQFLFEYFSETQRNKGNFPGRFSGRQFSNSRSEMNVSTLELGDSALYLCASSLGAGVEEQFFGPGTRLTVL.

The chain recombines TRBV6-6 with TRBJ2-6; 7 bases map to TRBD2. CDR1 is MNHNY and CDR2 is SVGAGI in the germline V gene (reference sequence). This CDR3 is 15 amino acids long. Unmatched junction bases numbered 6, after V lost 8 bases and J lost 2 bases. The CDR3 nucleotides are TGTGCCAGCTATAACCGGGGGGCTGGGGCCAACGTCCTGACTTTC. Translating it yields CASYNRGAGANVLTF.

The chain combines TRBV2 with TRBJ2-1; the match to TRBD2 covers 11 bases. The CDR3 totals 15 residues. Germline V gives CDR1 SNHLY, CDR2 FYNNEI. V shed 3 bases, J shed 4 bases, and the junction held 2 bases outside the gene matches. CDR3 in amino acids: CASSDLAGGYNEQFF. In DNA, the CDR3 is TGTGCCAGCAGTGACCTAGCGGGAGGATACAATGAGCAGTTCTTC.

The genes are TRBV6-4 and TRBJ1-5; D call uncertain. The CDR3 has 11 residues. V gave up 6 bases and J gave up 6 bases, with 6 bases separating them. Germline assignment: CDR1 MRHNA and CDR2 SNTAGT. The CDR3 sequence: CASRVGQPQHF. For the CDR3, the DNA is TGTGCCAGCAGGGTGGGTCAGCCCCAGCATTTT.

V gene TRBV30 combines with J gene TRBJ2-7; D call uncertain. The V and J ends lost 2 bases and 4 bases respectively, with 6 bases between them. There are 11 residues in the CDR3. Germline CDR1 GTSNPN, CDR2 SVGIG (reference sequence). CDR3 DNA sequence: TGTGCCTGGAGTCTCTCTTACGAGCAGTACTTC. Translating gives CAWSLSYEQYF.

The J gene is TRBJ2-5, the V gene TRBV6-6; TRBD2 agrees at 8 bases. This CDR3 contains 14 residues. Germline V lookup: CDR1 MNHNY, CDR2 SVGAGI (reference sequence). The V gene end was trimmed by 10 bases and the J gene end by 4 bases; junction bases not matched to a gene: 11. The CDR3 is CATGGGLAGETQYF. CDR3 sequence (DNA): TGTGCCACCGGGGGGGGGCTAGCAGGAGAGACCCAGTACTTC.

This clone has just one count. The chain uses TRBV7-9 and TRBJ2-3, with D tentatively TRBD2 (5 bases). Germline V lookup: CDR1 SEHNR, CDR2 FQNEAQ (reference sequence). CDR3 length equals 12 residues. V gave up 10 bases and J gave up 4 bases, with 12 bases separating them. CDR3 DNA: TGTGCCACCCATCGGGGAGCAGATACGCAGTATTTT. Translated, it gives CATHRGADTQYF. Looking up the rest from reference TRBV7-9 and TRBJ2-3 gives the full variable domain: DTGVSQNPRHKITKRGQNVTFRCDPISEHNRLYWYRQTLGQGPEFLTYFQNEAQLEKSRLLSDRFSAERPKGSFSTLEIQRTEQGDSAMYLCATHRGADTQYFGPGTRLTVL.

In its sample, this clone was seen once. As DNA, the CDR3 is TGTGCCAGTAGTCCGGCCGGGACAGGGGCCGGAATTGGCAATCAGCCCCAGCATTTT. It yields the protein CASSPAGTGAGIGNQPQHF. The V gene is TRBV19, the J gene TRBJ1-5; 10 nucleotides align to TRBD1. The CDR3 loop spans 19 amino acids. Per germline, CDR1 LNHDA and CDR2 SQIVND (reference sequence). J gave up 2 bases and V 5 bases, and 15 bases lay outside the gene matches.

The V and J genes are TRBV10-2 and TRBJ2-2; perhaps TRBD1 as D (6 bases). Germline V gene lookup returns CDR1 WSHSY and CDR2 SAAADI. Trimming stripped 7 bases from V and 7 bases from J, with 10 bases between. The CDR3 contains 12 residues. The CDR3 nucleotides are TGCGCCAGCACCCGAGGGGGCGGGGAGCTGTTTTTT. This encodes CASTRGGGELFF.

The gene calls are TRBV5-4 and TRBJ2-7; 12 bases align to TRBD2. Trimming cost V 0 bases and J 5 bases; bases outside gene matches: 15. In germline, CDR1 is SGHNT, CDR2 YYREEE (reference sequence). CDR3 length: 19 residues. CDR3 amino acids: CASSLARLAGASGVNEQYF. The CDR3, as DNA: TGTGCCAGCAGCTTGGCGAGACTAGCGGGAGCCTCCGGGGTCAACGAGCAGTACTTC.

The chain combines TRBV5-8 with TRBJ2-5, with D perhaps being TRBD1 or TRBD2 (5 bases each). This CDR3 has 14 amino acids. V was trimmed by 3 bases and J by 4 bases, leaving 13 bases between them. CDR1 and CDR2 (germline): SGHTS, YDEGEE. CDR3: CASSSRSGPETQYF. The CDR3, as DNA: TGTGCCAGCAGCTCGCGTTCGGGGCCAGAGACCCAGTACTTC.

The V gene is TRBV28, the J gene TRBJ1-5; D remains unclear. Between the trimmed V and J ends, which lost 8 bases and 1 base, there was a span of 6 bases. This CDR3 has 12 amino acids. Germline assignment: CDR1 MDHEN and CDR2 SYDVKM. CDR3 residues: CASRTSNQPQHF. The CDR3 DNA sequence: TGTGCCAGCCGCACCAGCAATCAGCCCCAGCATTTT.

The chain couples TRBV30 to TRBJ2-3; 12 nucleotides line up with TRBD2. Trimming cost V 5 bases and J 8 bases; bases outside gene matches: 5. Germline V gene lookup returns CDR1 GTSNPN and CDR2 SVGIG (reference sequence). The CDR3 has 13 residues. CDR3 in amino acids: CAWLAGGRGTQYF. CDR3 DNA sequence: TGTGCCTGGCTAGCGGGAGGGCGGGGTACGCAGTATTTT.

J is TRBJ2-3 and V is TRBV5-4; the D gene is possibly TRBD1 (5 bases). This CDR3 is 13 amino acids long. Trimming took 4 bases from V and 3 from J, leaving 9 bases between them. Germline-derived CDR1 and CDR2 are SGHNT and YYREEE (reference sequence). DNA for the CDR3: TGTGCCAGCAGCCTGAAGGGGACAGATACGCAGTATTTT. Translating it yields CASSLKGTDTQYF.

This sequence joins TRBV9 and TRBJ2-1; TRBD2 matches 14 bases. The CDR3 has 16 residues. Germline trimming cut 4 bases from V and 7 bases from J; bases unmatched to any gene: 7. From germline, CDR1 is SGDLS and CDR2 YYNGEE. Here the CDR3 DNA reads TGTGCCAGCAGCTTCGGGACTAGCGGGAGTATAAATGAGCAGTTCTTC. The encoded protein is CASSFGTSGSINEQFF.

The rearrangement joins TRBV19 to TRBJ2-1, with 8 bases identical to TRBD2. Germline loops: CDR1 LNHDA, CDR2 SQIVND (reference sequence). The CDR3 extends over 15 amino acids. V dropped 5 bases and J dropped 8; count of bases not matched to a gene: 11. CDR3 coding DNA: TGTGCCAGTAGTGTCCTTCGCGGGAGGTTATATGAGCAGTTCTTC. It yields the protein CASSVLRGRLYEQFF.

The chain uses TRBV7-9 and TRBJ1-3; D is undetermined. This CDR3 is built from 17 residues. The germline CDR1 and CDR2 sequences are SEHNR and FQNEAQ (reference sequence). Trimming left V 5 bases short and J 0 bases short, with 17 bases between. The CDR3 protein is CASSPIGRVHSGNTIYF. CDR3 in DNA: TGTGCCAGCAGCCCGATTGGACGGGTCCACTCTGGAAACACCATATATTTT.

The rearrangement joins TRBV2 to TRBJ2-2; 8 bases map to TRBD1. Trimming at V came to 3 bases and at J to 3 bases, leaving 3 bases not matched to a gene. The CDR3 is 15 residues long. Germline V gene sequence: CDR1 SNHLY, CDR2 FYNNEI. DNA of the CDR3: TGTGCCAGCAGTGAGACAGGGGTCTACACCGGGGAGCTGTTTTTT. Residues: CASSETGVYTGELFF.

As DNA, the CDR3 is TGCGCCAGCAGCCAAGACGACAACACTGAAGCTTTCTTT. Its protein is CASSQDDNTEAFF. This chain uses TRBV4-1 with TRBJ1-1; no reliable D call. This CDR3 has 13 residues. V shed 0 bases and J shed 2 bases, with 4 bases lying between them. Germline V gene lookup returns CDR1 MGHRA and CDR2 YSYEKL.

This sequence joins TRBV2 and TRBJ2-1, with TRBD2 matching 9 bases. V lost 7 bases, J lost 16 bases, and 17 bases stayed unmatched. In germline, CDR1 is SNHLY, CDR2 FYNNEI. The CDR3 covers 14 residues. DNA for the CDR3: TGTGCCAGCAAGGGACCCGCGAGTAGCGGGAGTAACTTCTTC. Amino acids: CASKGPASSGSNFF.

The V and J genes are TRBV30 and TRBJ2-1; perhaps TRBD2 as D (6 bases). Germline CDR1 and CDR2: GTSNPN and SVGIG (reference sequence). V was pared by 0 bases and J by 9 bases, with 21 bases between. The CDR3 is 16 amino acids. The CDR3 DNA sequence: TGTGCCTGGAGTGTCCCGTATGGGGCGGGAAAGGTTGAGCAGTTCTTC. It is translated as CAWSVPYGAGKVEQFF.

This clone has just a few counts. CDR3 in DNA: TGTGCCAGCAGCGGGAGGGCGGGCACAGATACGCAGTATTTT. Translated, it gives CASSGRAGTDTQYF. The chain is built from TRBV6-6 and TRBJ2-3; 8 nucleotides agree with TRBD2. The ends lost 6 bases at V and 1 base at J; junction bases unmatched: 3. Germline V gene data show CDR1 as MNHNY and CDR2 as SVGAGI (reference sequence). CDR3 length: 14 amino acids.

There are a few counts of this clone. The V gene is TRBV5-1, the J gene TRBJ2-7, with TRBD1 identical over 7 bases. There are 14 residues in the CDR3. Trimming removed 4 bases from V and 6 bases from J; junction bases left unmatched: 10. Germline V gene data show CDR1 as SGHRS and CDR2 as YFSETQ. CDR3 in DNA: TGCGCCAGCAGCACGCCCTCTGGACAGGCCGAGCAGTACTTC. Protein: CASSTPSGQAEQYF. Full variable domain (missing parts from reference TRBV5-1 and TRBJ2-7): KAGVTQTPRYLIKTRGQQVTLSCSPISGHRSVSWYQQTPGQGLQFLFEYFSETQRNKGNFPGRFSGRQFSNSRSEMNVSTLELGDSALYLCASSTPSGQAEQYFGPGTRLTVT.

The chain is built from TRBV7-6 and TRBJ2-1; D unresolved. Trimming shortened V by 1 base and J by 0 bases, and 13 bases separated the two germline ends. Germline assignment: CDR1 SGHVS and CDR2 FNYEAQ. The length of the CDR3 is 17 residues. In DNA, the CDR3 is TGTGCCAGCAGCTTAGTCCGCGCAGGTAGCTCCTACAATGAGCAGTTCTTC. Translating gives CASSLVRAGSSYNEQFF.

The rearrangement links TRBV19 to TRBJ1-2; D possibly corresponds to TRBD1 (5 bases). Germline V gene data show CDR1 as LNHDA and CDR2 as SQIVND (reference sequence). V lost 6 bases and J 0 bases, leaving 11 bases between the germline ends. The CDR3 spans 14 residues. CDR3 amino acids: CASSHRPSNYGYTF. The CDR3 nucleotides are TGTGCCAGTAGCCACAGGCCCTCTAACTATGGCTACACCTTC. Looking up the rest from reference TRBV19 and TRBJ1-2 gives the full variable domain: DGGITQSPKYLFRKEGQNVTLSCEQNLNHDAMYWYRQDPGQGLRLIYYSQIVNDFQKGDIAEGYSVSREKKESFPLTVTSAQKNPTAFYLCASSHRPSNYGYTFGSGTRLTVV.

This chain joins TRBV27 and TRBJ2-1, with 7 bases matching TRBD2. The CDR3 runs to 15 residues. Germline loops: CDR1 MNHEY, CDR2 SMNVEV (reference sequence). Trimming cost V 3 bases and J 5 bases; bases outside gene matches: 7. CDR3 in amino acids: CASSFWGGVDNEQFF. The CDR3 DNA reads as TGTGCCAGCAGTTTTTGGGGGGGAGTGGACAATGAGCAGTTCTTC.

V is TRBV28 and J is TRBJ1-2; D possibly corresponds to TRBD1 (6 bases). Germline V gene lookup returns CDR1 MDHEN and CDR2 SYDVKM. The CDR3 is 15 amino acids. The V and J ends lost 4 bases and 0 bases respectively, with 12 bases between them. The CDR3 nucleotides read TGTGCCAGCAGTTCCCAAGGGGGAACTAACTATGGCTACACCTTC. Protein product: CASSSQGGTNYGYTF.